Listed here is a single T cell receptor beta chain. This specimen comes from a study of T cell responses to AZD1222 COVID-19 vaccine. Produced via immunoSEQ multiplex PCR; TCRdb's table is partial and in-frame only. The sample has about 140,000 clones; around 90% are singletons. V shed 1 base and J shed 5 bases, with 19 bases lying between them. The CDR3 length is 17 residues. CDR1 and CDR2 (germline): SGHDT, YYEEEE. The rearrangement links TRBV5-6 to TRBJ2-1; D may be TRBD1 (7 bases). The sequenced sample was peripheral blood, obtained 28 days after the second dose of the MenACWY control vaccine. The clonotype originates from an adult who received the MenACWY meningococcal vaccine as a control. The CDR3 DNA follows: TGTGCCAGCAGCTTGAGGGCGGGGCAGGGGGGCAACAATGAGCAGTTCTTC. Encoded protein: CASSLRAGQGGNNEQFF.